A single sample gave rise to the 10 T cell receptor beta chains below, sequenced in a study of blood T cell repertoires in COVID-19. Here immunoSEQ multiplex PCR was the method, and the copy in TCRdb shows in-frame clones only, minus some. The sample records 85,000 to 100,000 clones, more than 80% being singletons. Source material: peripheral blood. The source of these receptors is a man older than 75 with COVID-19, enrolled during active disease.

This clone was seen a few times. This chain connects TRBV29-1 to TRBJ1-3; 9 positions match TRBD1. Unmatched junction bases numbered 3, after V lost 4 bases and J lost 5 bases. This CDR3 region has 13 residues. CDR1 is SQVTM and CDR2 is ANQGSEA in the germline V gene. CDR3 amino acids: CSVAGTGRNTIYF. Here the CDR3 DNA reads TGCAGCGTTGCTGGGACAGGGAGAAACACCATATATTTT.

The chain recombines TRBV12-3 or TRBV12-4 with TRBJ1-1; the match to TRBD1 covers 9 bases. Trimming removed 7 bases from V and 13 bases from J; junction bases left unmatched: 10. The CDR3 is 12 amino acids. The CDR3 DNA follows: TGTGCCAGCACCTTGGGGACAGGGCAAATTTTCTTT. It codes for CASTLGTGQIFF.

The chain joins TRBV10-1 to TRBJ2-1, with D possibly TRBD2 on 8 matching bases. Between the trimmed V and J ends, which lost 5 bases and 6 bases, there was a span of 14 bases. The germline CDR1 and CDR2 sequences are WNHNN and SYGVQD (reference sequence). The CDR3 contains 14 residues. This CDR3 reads CASSLSGTANEQFF. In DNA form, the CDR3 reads TGCGCCAGCAGTCTTAGCGGGACAGCCAATGAGCAGTTCTTC.

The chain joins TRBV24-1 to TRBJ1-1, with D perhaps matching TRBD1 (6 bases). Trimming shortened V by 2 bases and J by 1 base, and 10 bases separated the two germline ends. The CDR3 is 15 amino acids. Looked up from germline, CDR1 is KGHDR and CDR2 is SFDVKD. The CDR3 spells CATSDSLQGNTEAFF. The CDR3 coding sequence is TGTGCCACCAGTGATTCTCTACAGGGGAACACTGAAGCTTTCTTT.

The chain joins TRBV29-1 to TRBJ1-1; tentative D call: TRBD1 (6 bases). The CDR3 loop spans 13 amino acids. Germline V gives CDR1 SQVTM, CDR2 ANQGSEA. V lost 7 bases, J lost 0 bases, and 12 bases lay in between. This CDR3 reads CSAAGVLNTEAFF. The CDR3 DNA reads TGCAGCGCCGCAGGGGTCTTGAACACTGAAGCTTTCTTT.

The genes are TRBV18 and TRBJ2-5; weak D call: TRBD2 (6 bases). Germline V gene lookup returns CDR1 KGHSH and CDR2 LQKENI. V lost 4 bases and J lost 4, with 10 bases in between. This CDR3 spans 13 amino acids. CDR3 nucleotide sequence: TGTGCCAGCTCACTCATGGAGGGAGAGACCCAGTACTTC. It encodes CASSLMEGETQYF. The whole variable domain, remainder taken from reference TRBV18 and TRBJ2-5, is NAGVMQNPRHLVRRRGQEARLRCSPMKGHSHVYWYRQLPEEGLKFMVYLQKENIIDESGMPKERFSAEFPKEGPSILRIQQVVRGDSAAYFCASSLMEGETQYFGPGTRLLVL.

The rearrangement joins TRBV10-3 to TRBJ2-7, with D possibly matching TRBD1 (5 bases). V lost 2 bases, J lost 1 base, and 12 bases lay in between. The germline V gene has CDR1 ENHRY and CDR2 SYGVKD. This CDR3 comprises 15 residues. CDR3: CAISEPATDSYEQYF. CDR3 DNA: TGTGCCATCAGTGAGCCCGCGACAGATTCCTACGAGCAGTACTTC.

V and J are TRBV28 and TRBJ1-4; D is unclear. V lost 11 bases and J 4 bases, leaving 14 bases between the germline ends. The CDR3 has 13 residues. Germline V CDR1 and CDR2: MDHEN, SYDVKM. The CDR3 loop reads CAVPEFGNEKLFF. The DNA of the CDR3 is TGTGCCGTACCCGAGTTCGGTAATGAAAAACTGTTTTTT. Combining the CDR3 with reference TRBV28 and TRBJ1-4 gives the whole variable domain DVKVTQSSRYLVKRTGEKVFLECVQDMDHENMFWYRQDPGLGLRLIYFSYDVKMKEKGDIPEGYSVSREKKERFSLILESASTNQTSMYLCAVPEFGNEKLFFGSGTQLSVL.

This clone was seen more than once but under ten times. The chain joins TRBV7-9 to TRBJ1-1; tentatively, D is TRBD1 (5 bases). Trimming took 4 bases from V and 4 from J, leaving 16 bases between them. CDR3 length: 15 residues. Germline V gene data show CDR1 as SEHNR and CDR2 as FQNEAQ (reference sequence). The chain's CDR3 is CASSSPSQGSTEAFF. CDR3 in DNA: TGTGCCAGCAGCTCCCCCTCCCAGGGAAGCACTGAAGCTTTCTTT.

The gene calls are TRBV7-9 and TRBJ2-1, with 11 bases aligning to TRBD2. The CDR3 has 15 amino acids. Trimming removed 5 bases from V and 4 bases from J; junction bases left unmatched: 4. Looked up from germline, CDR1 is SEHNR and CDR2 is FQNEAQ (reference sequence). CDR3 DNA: TGTGCCAGCAGCCTAACTAGCGGGGGATACAATGAGCAGTTCTTC. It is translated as CASSLTSGGYNEQFF.